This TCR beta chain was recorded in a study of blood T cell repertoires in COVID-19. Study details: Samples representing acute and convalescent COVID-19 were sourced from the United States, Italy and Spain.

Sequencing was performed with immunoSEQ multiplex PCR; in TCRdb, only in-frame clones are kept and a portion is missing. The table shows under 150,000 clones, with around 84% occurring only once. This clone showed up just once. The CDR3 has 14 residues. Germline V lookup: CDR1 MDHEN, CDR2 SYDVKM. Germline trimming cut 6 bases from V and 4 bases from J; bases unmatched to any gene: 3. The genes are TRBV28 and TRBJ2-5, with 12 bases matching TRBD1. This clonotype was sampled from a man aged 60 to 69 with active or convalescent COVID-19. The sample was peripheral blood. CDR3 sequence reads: CASRGDRGLETQYF. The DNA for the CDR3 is TGTGCCAGCAGGGGGGACAGGGGGCTAGAGACCCAGTACTTC.